In this sample, the clone carrying this T cell receptor beta chain turned up once. This sample was taken from a study of blood T cell repertoires in COVID-19. CDR1 ENHRY and CDR2 SYGVKD come from the germline V gene. The CDR3 consists of 13 residues. Trimming removed 3 bases at V and 8 bases at J, with 13 bases between. This table comes from immunoSEQ multiplex PCR, and its TCRdb copy is limited to in-frame clones, with some not included. Among more than 300,000 clones listed, 86% were seen once. The genes are TRBV10-3 and TRBJ2-5; TRBD2 might be the D (6 bases). Source material: PBMCs or T cells enriched from blood (not recorded which). The receptor's source is a man aged 30 to 45 who had recovered from COVID-19. CDR3 sequence (DNA): TGTGCCATCAGTGATCCCGGCGGGAACACCCAGTACTTC. It is translated as CAISDPGGNTQYF.